These 17 T cell receptor beta chains were sequenced from one sample in a study of CD8+ T cells in alopecia areata. Following extraction, RNA underwent reverse transcription to cDNA, which served as the sequencing template. Assay: immunoSEQ multiplex PCR; the TCRdb copy retains only in-frame clones and omits some. This table holds under 75,000 clones, around half found once. Sample: CD8+ T cells sorted from blood, taken at week 0. The receptors here all came from a human donor with alopecia areata.

In DNA form, the CDR3 reads TGCAGCGTTGACAATGAGCAGTTCTTC. Translation gives CSVDNEQFF. The rearrangement joins TRBV29-1 to TRBJ2-1; D unresolved. V was trimmed by 3 bases and J by 6 bases, leaving 0 bases between them. The CDR3 contains 9 residues. CDR1 is SQVTM, CDR2 ANQGSEA, per germline.

This clone has at least ten counts. This sequence joins TRBV28 and TRBJ2-3, with D uncertain. This CDR3 contains 15 residues. Between the trimmed V and J ends, which lost 8 bases and 0 bases, there was a span of 15 bases. The germline gives CDR1 MDHEN, CDR2 SYDVKM. In nucleotides, the CDR3 is TGTGCCAGCGCTCGAACGGCTGATAGCACAGATACGCAGTATTTT. This encodes CASARTADSTDTQYF.

V is TRBV6-5 and J is TRBJ2-5, with D maybe TRBD2 (6 bases). V gave up 0 bases and J gave up 1 base, with 9 bases separating them. The CDR3 is 15 amino acids. The germline CDR1 and CDR2 sequences are MNHEY and SVGAGI. In DNA form, the CDR3 reads TGTGCCAGCAGTTACTCGCCGGGAGTCCAAGAGACCCAGTACTTC. Its translation: CASSYSPGVQETQYF.

This rearrangement joins TRBV30 to TRBJ2-1, with 7 bases matching TRBD1. Germline CDR1 and CDR2: GTSNPN and SVGIG (reference sequence). CDR3 length: 16 amino acids. V was pared by 3 bases and J by 3 bases, with 11 bases of the junction left unmatched. In DNA, the CDR3 is TGTGCCTGGAGCCAACAGGGGTTTCCTCACTACAATGAGCAGTTCTTC. Translating gives CAWSQQGFPHYNEQFF.

This chain joins TRBV7-9 and TRBJ1-1; 8 positions agree with TRBD1. V trimming: 5 bases; J trimming: 3 bases; junction bases outside the gene matches: 8. CDR1 is SEHNR and CDR2 is FQNEAQ in the germline V gene (reference sequence). The CDR3 length is 15 residues. CDR3 protein: CASSPIRGRDTEAFF. DNA for the CDR3: TGTGCCAGCAGCCCCATCAGGGGGCGAGACACTGAAGCTTTCTTT.

This clone was counted between two and nine times. The chain couples TRBV12-5 to TRBJ2-1; the D is unclear. V shed 0 bases and J shed 7 bases, with 16 bases lying between them. Per the germline V gene, CDR1 is LGHNT and CDR2 is FRNRAP. This CDR3 spans 16 amino acids. In DNA, the CDR3 is TGTGCTAGTGGTTTGGTACACAGAGATTTGGTGAATGAGCAGTTCTTC. This sequence encodes CASGLVHRDLVNEQFF. The whole variable domain, filled in from reference TRBV12-5 and TRBJ2-1, reads DARVTQTPRHKVTEMGQEVTMRCQPILGHNTVFWYRQTMMQGLELLAYFRNRAPLDDSGMPKDRFSAEMPDATLATLKIQPSEPRDSAVYFCASGLVHRDLVNEQFFGPGTRLTVL.

V and J are TRBV14 and TRBJ2-1; 12 bases match TRBD2. V lost 8 bases to trimming and J lost 6 bases; unmatched junction nucleotides: 2. The germline V gene has CDR1 SGHDN and CDR2 FVKESK. The CDR3 length is 13 residues. CDR3 sequence: CASASGRANEQFF. The DNA of the CDR3 is TGTGCCAGCGCTAGCGGGAGGGCCAATGAGCAGTTCTTC.

This clone was detected a few times. V usage is TRBV5-6 and J usage is TRBJ2-5; tentatively, D is TRBD1 (5 bases). The CDR3 sequence is 14 residues long. From germline, CDR1 is SGHDT and CDR2 YYEEEE. The ends were cut back, 5 bases at V and 4 bases at J, with 15 bases in the middle. CDR3 loop: CASRIDSTGETQYF. The CDR3, as DNA: TGTGCCAGCAGGATCGACAGTACTGGAGAGACCCAGTACTTC.

The chain recombines TRBV7-9 with TRBJ2-7; possibly TRBD2 for D (5 bases). The CDR3 has 16 amino acids. V lost 3 bases, J lost 4 bases, and 19 bases lay in between. Per germline, CDR1 SEHNR and CDR2 FQNEAQ (reference sequence). CDR3 residues: CASSLGVGEEAYEQYF. The CDR3 nucleotides are TGTGCCAGCAGCTTGGGCGTGGGAGAGGAGGCTTACGAGCAGTACTTC.

The rearrangement uses TRBV14 and TRBJ2-1; 7 bases are shared with TRBD2. The CDR3 spans 12 residues. Germline trimming cut 4 bases from V and 9 bases from J; bases unmatched to any gene: 3. Germline lookup yields CDR1 SGHDN and CDR2 FVKESK. The CDR3 loop is CASSPGGGEQFF. The CDR3 DNA sequence: TGTGCCAGCAGCCCGGGGGGTGGTGAGCAGTTCTTC.

Details on this clone: The same CDR3 arises from other DNA sequences in this sample as well. V and J are TRBV27 and TRBJ2-2; the D gene is possibly TRBD2 (5 bases). Deletions cut 6 bases from V and 7 bases from J, with 6 bases between. CDR3 length equals 11 residues. CDR1 and CDR2 (germline): MNHEY, SMNVEV (reference sequence). CDR3 residues: CASSRGGELFF. CDR3 nucleotide sequence: TGTGCCAGCAGCCGGGGCGGGGAGCTGTTTTTT.

V usage is TRBV27 and J usage is TRBJ1-4; TRBD1 matches 8 bases. Trimming cost V 4 bases and J 10 bases; bases outside gene matches: 8. The CDR3 spans 14 residues. Germline CDR1 reads MNHEY; CDR2 reads SMNVEV (reference sequence). The CDR3 spells CASSSDRGSGKLFF. In DNA, the CDR3 is TGTGCCAGCAGTTCCGACAGGGGATCGGGAAAACTGTTTTTT.

This sequence joins TRBV9 and TRBJ2-2; 7 nucleotides align to TRBD1. The CDR3 length is 15 residues. The J segment lost 2 bases and the V segment lost 5 bases, leaving 6 bases of the junction unmatched. The germline V gene encodes CDR1 SGDLS and CDR2 YYNGEE. The CDR3 here is CASRDRTPNTGELFF. The CDR3 coding sequence is TGTGCCAGCAGGGACAGGACTCCTAACACCGGGGAGCTGTTTTTT.

The chain is built from TRBV2 and TRBJ2-3; D not resolved. Trimming shortened V by 4 bases and J by 6 bases, and 11 bases separated the two germline ends. CDR3 length equals 13 residues. CDR1 is SNHLY, CDR2 FYNNEI, per germline. The CDR3 sequence: CASSVTGQDTQYF. DNA of the CDR3: TGTGCCAGCAGTGTAACCGGCCAGGATACGCAGTATTTT.

Only one count was recorded for this clone. V gene TRBV5-1 combines with J gene TRBJ2-3; 8 bases align to TRBD1. CDR3 length: 14 amino acids. CDR1 and CDR2 from the germline V gene are SGHRS and YFSETQ. Germline trimming cut 3 bases from V and 4 bases from J; bases unmatched to any gene: 4. The CDR3 sequence: CASSSDRVADTQYF. CDR3 nucleotide sequence: TGCGCCAGCAGCTCGGACAGGGTTGCAGATACGCAGTATTTT.

The chain uses TRBV6-5 and TRBJ2-3; TRBD2 agrees at 8 bases. CDR3 size: 15 residues. CDR1 and CDR2 (germline): MNHEY, SVGAGI. The junction had 10 bases not matched to a gene; V was cut back by 6 bases and J by 5 bases. CDR3 nucleotide sequence: TGTGCCAGCAGCCCCCCGGGACTAGAGGAAGATACGCAGTATTTT. Its protein product is CASSPPGLEEDTQYF.

This rearrangement joins TRBV7-2 to TRBJ2-1; D is ambiguous. Per germline, CDR1 SGHTA and CDR2 FQGNSA. With 2 bases removed from V and 3 bases from J, the gap between germline ends came to 8 bases. CDR3 size: 14 residues. DNA for the CDR3: TGTGCCAGCAGCTTATTGACCGGCTACAATGAGCAGTTCTTC. This codes for CASSLLTGYNEQFF.